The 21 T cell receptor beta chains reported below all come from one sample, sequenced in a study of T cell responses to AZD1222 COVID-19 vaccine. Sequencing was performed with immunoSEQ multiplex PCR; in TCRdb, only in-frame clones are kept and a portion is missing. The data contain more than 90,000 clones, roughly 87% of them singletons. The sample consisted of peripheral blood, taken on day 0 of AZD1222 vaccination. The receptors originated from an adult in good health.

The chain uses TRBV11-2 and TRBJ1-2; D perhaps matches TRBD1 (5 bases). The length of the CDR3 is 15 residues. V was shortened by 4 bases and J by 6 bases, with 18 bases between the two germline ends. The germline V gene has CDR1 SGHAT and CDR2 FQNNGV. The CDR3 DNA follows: TGTGCCAGCAGCTACCCAGGGACCGCAATGGATGGCTACACCTTC. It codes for CASSYPGTAMDGYTF.

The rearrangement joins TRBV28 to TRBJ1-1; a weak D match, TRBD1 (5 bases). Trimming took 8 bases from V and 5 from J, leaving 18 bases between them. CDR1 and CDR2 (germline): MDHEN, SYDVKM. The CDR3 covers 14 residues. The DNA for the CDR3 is TGTGCCAGCCTGTACTCCGGGACTCGGACTGAAGCTTTCTTT. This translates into CASLYSGTRTEAFF.

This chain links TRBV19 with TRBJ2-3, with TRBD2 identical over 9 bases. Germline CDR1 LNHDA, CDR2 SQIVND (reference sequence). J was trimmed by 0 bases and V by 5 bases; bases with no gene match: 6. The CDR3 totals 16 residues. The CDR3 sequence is CASSALAGISTDTQYF. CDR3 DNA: TGTGCCAGTAGTGCCCTAGCGGGGATTAGCACAGATACGCAGTATTTT.

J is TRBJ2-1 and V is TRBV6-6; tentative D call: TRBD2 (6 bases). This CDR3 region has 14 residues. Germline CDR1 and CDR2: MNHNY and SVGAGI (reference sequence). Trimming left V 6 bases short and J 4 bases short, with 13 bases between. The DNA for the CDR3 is TGTGCCAGCAGCTCTTCGAGCGGGTACAATGAGCAGTTCTTC. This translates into CASSSSSGYNEQFF.

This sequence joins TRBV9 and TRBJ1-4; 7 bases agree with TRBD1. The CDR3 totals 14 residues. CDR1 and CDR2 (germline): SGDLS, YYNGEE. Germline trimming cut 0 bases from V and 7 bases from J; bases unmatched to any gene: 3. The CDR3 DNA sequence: TGTGCCAGCAGCGTAGGGTCAGGGGGTGAAAAACTGTTTTTT. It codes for CASSVGSGGEKLFF. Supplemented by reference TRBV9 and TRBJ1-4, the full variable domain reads DSGVTQTPKHLITATGQRVTLRCSPRSGDLSVYWYQQSLDQGLQFLIQYYNGEERAKGNILERFSAQQFPDLHSELNLSSLELGDSALYFCASSVGSGGEKLFFGSGTQLSVL.

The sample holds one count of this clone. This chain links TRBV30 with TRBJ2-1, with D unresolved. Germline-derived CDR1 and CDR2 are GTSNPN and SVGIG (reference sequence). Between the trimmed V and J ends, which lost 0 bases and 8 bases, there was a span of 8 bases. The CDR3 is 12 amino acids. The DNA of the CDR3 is TGTGCCTGGAGTGTATCCCCGGATGAGCAGTTCTTC. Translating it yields CAWSVSPDEQFF.

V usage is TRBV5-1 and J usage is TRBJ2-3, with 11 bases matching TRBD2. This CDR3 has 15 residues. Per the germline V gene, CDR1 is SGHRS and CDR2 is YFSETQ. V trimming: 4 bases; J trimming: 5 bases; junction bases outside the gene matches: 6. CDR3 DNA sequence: TGCGCCAGCAGCCGATCCGGACTAGCGGGAGATACGCAGTATTTT. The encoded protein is CASSRSGLAGDTQYF.

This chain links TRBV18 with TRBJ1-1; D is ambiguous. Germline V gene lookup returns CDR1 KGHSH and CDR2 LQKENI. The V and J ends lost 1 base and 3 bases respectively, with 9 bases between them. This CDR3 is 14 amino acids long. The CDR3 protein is CASSPQSTDTEAFF. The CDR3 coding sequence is TGTGCCAGCTCACCACAGAGTACCGACACTGAAGCTTTCTTT.

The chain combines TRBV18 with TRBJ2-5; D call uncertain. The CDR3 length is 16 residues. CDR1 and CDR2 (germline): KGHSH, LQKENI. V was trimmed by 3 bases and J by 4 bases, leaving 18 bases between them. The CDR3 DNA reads TGTGCCAGCTCACCCTCGGACCTCCCGGACGGAGAGACCCAGTACTTC. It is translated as CASSPSDLPDGETQYF.

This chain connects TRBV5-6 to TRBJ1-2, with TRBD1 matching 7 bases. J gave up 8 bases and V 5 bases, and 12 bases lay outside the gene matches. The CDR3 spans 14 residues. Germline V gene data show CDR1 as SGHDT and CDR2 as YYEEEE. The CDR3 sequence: CASSQRQGVRGYTF. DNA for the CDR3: TGTGCCAGCAGTCAAAGACAGGGCGTAAGGGGCTACACCTTC.

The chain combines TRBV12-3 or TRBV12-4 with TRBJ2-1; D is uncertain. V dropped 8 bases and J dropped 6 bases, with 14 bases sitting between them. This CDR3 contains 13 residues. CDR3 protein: CASCTLSCNEQFF. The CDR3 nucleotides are TGTGCCAGCTGTACCCTTAGTTGCAATGAGCAGTTCTTC.

The CDR3 nucleotides read TGTGCCAGTAGTAAAGCGAAGGACAGCCGCTACGAGCAGTACTTC. This codes for CASSKAKDSRYEQYF. The rearrangement links TRBV19 to TRBJ2-7; D is perhaps TRBD1 (6 bases). There are 15 residues in the CDR3. Germline CDR1 and CDR2: LNHDA and SQIVND (reference sequence). V lost 4 bases, J lost 3 bases, and 16 bases lay in between.

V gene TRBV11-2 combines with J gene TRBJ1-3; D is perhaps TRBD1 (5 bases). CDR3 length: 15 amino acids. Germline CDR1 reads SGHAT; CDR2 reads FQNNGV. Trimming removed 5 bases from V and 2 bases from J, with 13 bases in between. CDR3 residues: CASSPLRGAGNTIYF. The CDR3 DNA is TGTGCCAGCAGCCCCCTTCGGGGGGCTGGAAACACCATATATTTT.

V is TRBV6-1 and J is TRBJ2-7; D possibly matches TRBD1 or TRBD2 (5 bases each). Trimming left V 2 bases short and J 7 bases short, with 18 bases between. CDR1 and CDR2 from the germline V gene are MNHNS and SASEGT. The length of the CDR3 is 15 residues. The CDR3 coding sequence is TGTGCCAGCAGTGAAATAACAGTGGGGGTGGTAGAGCAGTACTTC. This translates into CASSEITVGVVEQYF.

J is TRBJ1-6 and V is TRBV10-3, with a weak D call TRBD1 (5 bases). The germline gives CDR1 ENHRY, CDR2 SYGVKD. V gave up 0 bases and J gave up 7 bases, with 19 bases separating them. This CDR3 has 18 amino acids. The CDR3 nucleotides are TGTGCCATCAGTGAGTCGTTGGGGGATGGGCCTAAGAATTCACCCCTCCACTTT. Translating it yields CAISESLGDGPKNSPLHF.

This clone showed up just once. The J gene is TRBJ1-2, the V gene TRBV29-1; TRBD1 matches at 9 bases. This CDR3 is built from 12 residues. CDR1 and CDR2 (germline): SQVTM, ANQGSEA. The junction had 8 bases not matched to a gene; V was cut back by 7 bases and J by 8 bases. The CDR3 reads CSAGTGLVGYTF. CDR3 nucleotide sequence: TGCAGCGCCGGGACAGGGTTGGTAGGCTACACCTTC.

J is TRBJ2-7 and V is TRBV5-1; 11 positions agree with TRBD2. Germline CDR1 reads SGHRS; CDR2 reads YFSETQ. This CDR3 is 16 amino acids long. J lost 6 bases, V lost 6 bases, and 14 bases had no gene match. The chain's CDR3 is CASTRRGLAGGGEQYF. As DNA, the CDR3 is TGCGCCAGCACCCGGCGGGGGCTAGCGGGAGGTGGCGAGCAGTACTTC.

The CDR3 DNA reads TGTGCCAGCAGCCGCTACGACAGGGACAAAAACATTCAGTACTTC. Its protein is CASSRYDRDKNIQYF. The chain couples TRBV3-1 (or the pseudogene TRBV3-2) to TRBJ2-4; 7 positions match TRBD1. Trimming at V came to 4 bases and at J to 3 bases, leaving 6 bases not matched to a gene. Germline loops: CDR1 LGHDT, CDR2 YNNKEL (reference sequence). The CDR3 extends over 15 amino acids.

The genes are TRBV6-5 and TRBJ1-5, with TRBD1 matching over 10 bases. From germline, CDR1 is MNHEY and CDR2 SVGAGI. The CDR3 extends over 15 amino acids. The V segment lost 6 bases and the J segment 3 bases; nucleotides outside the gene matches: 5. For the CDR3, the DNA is TGTGCCAGCAGAAGGGACAGGGGCGACAATCAGCCCCAGCATTTT. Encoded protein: CASRRDRGDNQPQHF.

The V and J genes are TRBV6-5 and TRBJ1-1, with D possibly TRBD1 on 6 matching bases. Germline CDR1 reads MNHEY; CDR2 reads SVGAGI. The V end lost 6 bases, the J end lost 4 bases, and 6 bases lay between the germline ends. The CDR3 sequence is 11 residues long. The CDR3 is CASRGATEAFF. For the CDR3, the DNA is TGTGCCAGCAGGGGGGCCACTGAAGCTTTCTTT.

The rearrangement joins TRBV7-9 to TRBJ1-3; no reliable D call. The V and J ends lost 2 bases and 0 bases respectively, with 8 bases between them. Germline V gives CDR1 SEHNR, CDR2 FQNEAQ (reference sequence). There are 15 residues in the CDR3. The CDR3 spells CASSLPFDSGNTIYF. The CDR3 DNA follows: TGTGCCAGCAGCTTACCATTTGACTCTGGAAACACCATATATTTT.